This entry describes one TCR beta chain. How the authors handled the data: Nucleated cell counts were estimated from reference gene primer amplification. Assay used: immunoSEQ multiplex PCR; TCRdb lists only in-frame clones, some missing. The V and J calls and clone size come from that table; D and trimming were worked out from the DNA. Among around 100,000 clones listed, around 90% were seen once. The data belong to a study of blood T cell repertoires in COVID-19. Study-level background: COVID-19 samples, acute and convalescent, were from the United States, Italy and Spain. In each case, the material was cDNA or gDNA derived from T cells, B-cell-depleted T cells, or PBMCs.

Looked up from germline, CDR1 is SGHTS and CDR2 is YDEGEE. The CDR3 contains 12 residues. V lost 0 bases and J lost 7, with 6 bases in between. Sequencing used peripheral blood. This TCR was sampled from an elderly woman in a cohort sampled during active COVID-19. The V call is TRBV5-8, the J call TRBJ2-3, with D perhaps TRBD2 (5 bases). CDR3 protein: CASSLGTYTQYF. CDR3 DNA sequence: TGTGCCAGCAGCTTGGGGACTTATACGCAGTATTTT.